This T cell receptor beta chain is from a study of CD8 T cells in Susac syndrome. Germline CDR1 reads LGHDT; CDR2 reads YNNKEL (reference sequence). CDR3 length: 15 amino acids. Deletions cut 0 bases from V and 2 bases from J, with 10 bases between. RNA was extracted with the RNeasy kit, and a quantity of about 0.45 to 1 ug was reverse transcribed using random hexamers. In TCRdb, the immunoSEQ multiplex PCR reads were re-called with MiXCR into one record per CDR3 protein. Here the sample spans about 140,000 distinct CDR3 sequences, roughly 94% being singletons. The rearrangement joins TRBV3-1 to TRBJ1-2; D is undetermined. The receptor comes from a human donor with Susac syndrome. Sequencing was carried out using CD4+ T cells from PBMCs. DNA for the CDR3: TGTGCCAGCAGCCAAGAGTTCAGGACCAACTATGGCTACACCTTC. Protein product: CASSQEFRTNYGYTF.